Listed below are T cell receptor beta chains from one sample, sequenced in a study of blood T cell repertoires in COVID-19. Profiled with immunoSEQ multiplex PCR; TCRdb holds only in-frame clones, not every one. Of 150,000 to 200,000 clones in the sample, around 80% were seen once. Sequenced material: PBMCs or T cells enriched from blood (not recorded which). The receptor source for this set is a man aged 50 to 59 who had recovered from COVID-19. CDR3s include the opening cysteine and the closing phenylalanine or tryptophan. The D gene is left open where the match is weak. Clone sizes are given selectively: once, few, many, or a class where the clone is expanded.

D,size,J,V,DNA,CDR3
TRBD2,NA,TRBJ2-2,TRBV9,TGTGCCAGCACCGAACTAGCGGGGGCCGGGGAGCTGTTTTTT,CASTELAGAGELFF
TRBD1,NA,TRBJ2-3,TRBV14,TGTGCCAGCAGCTTCCGACAGGGGGCAGGGGATACGCAGTATTTT,CASSFRQGAGDTQYF
NA,NA,TRBJ2-7,TRBV18,TGTGCCAGCTCACCAATCGGACTTTCCTACGAGCAGTACTTC,CASSPIGLSYEQYF
TRBD1,NA,TRBJ1-1,TRBV19,TGTGCCAGTAGTATTGGGCCAGGGGGCAGGAACACTGAAGCTTTCTTT,CASSIGPGGRNTEAFF
NA,NA,TRBJ2-2,TRBV5-6,TGTGCCAGCAGCCGCGAATTGCGATACACCGGGGAGCTGTTTTTT,CASSRELRYTGELFF
TRBD2,few,TRBJ2-7,TRBV11-2,TGTGCCAGCAGCCCCGGGAGGGGCAGGAAAGGCTACGAGCAGTACTTC,CASSPGRGRKGYEQYF
NA,once,TRBJ2-7,TRBV25-1,TGTGCCAGCAGTGATGCGGGACAGCCCTACGAGCAGTACTTC,CASSDAGQPYEQYF
NA,once,TRBJ1-3,TRBV28,TGTGCCAGCAGTTTGGGGGGGTCCTCTGGAAACACCATATATTTT,CASSLGGSSGNTIYF
NA,NA,TRBJ2-7,TRBV7-8,TGTGCCAGCAGTCCAAAATCCCTCGGCGGACACTACGAGCAGTACTTC,CASSPKSLGGHYEQYF
NA,once,TRBJ1-5,TRBV28,TGTGCCAGCAGTTCCACAGGGAACAATCAGCCCCAGCATTTT,CASSSTGNNQPQHF
TRBD1,NA,TRBJ2-1,TRBV3-1/TRBV3-2,TGTGCCAGCAGCCCGGGACAGGGGGCTAATGAGCAGTTCTTC,CASSPGQGANEQFF
TRBD1,few,TRBJ2-1,TRBV27,TGTGCCAGCAGTTCCCGGGACAGCTCCTACAATGAGCAGTTCTTC,CASSSRDSSYNEQFF
TRBD2,NA,TRBJ2-4,TRBV10-3,TGTGCCATCAGTCCTAGCGGGGGGGCCGCCAAAAACATTCAGTACTTC,CAISPSGGAAKNIQYF
NA,NA,TRBJ1-1,TRBV7-9,TGTGCCAGCAGCCCATCCCCGGAGTTAAACACTGAAGCTTTCTTT,CASSPSPELNTEAFF
NA,NA,TRBJ1-5,TRBV2,TGTGCCAGCAGTTTGCAGGGAAACTATCAGCCCCAGCATTTT,CASSLQGNYQPQHF
NA,NA,TRBJ2-3,TRBV9,TGTGCCAGCAGCGTAGCAGGGGATACGCAGTATTTT,CASSVAGDTQYF
TRBD2,NA,TRBJ2-1,TRBV7-2,TGTGCCAGCAGCTTAGTTACAGCGGGGACCCTTGGCAGCCACAATGAGCAGTTCTTC,CASSLVTAGTLGSHNEQFF
TRBD1,many,TRBJ2-1,TRBV29-1,TGCAGCGTTGAAGTTTGGGACAGCTCCTACAATGAGCAGTTCTTC,CSVEVWDSSYNEQFF
TRBD1,NA,TRBJ2-7,TRBV5-5,TGTGCCAGCAGCTTCGAGGACAGGGGGATCTACGAGCAGTACTTC,CASSFEDRGIYEQYF
TRBD1,NA,TRBJ2-4,TRBV4-3,TGCGCCAGCAGCCAAGAAGTAGCACAGGGGGCCAAAAACATTCAGTACTTC,CASSQEVAQGAKNIQYF
TRBD2,NA,TRBJ2-5,TRBV27,TGTGCCAGCAGTTTCTCCCCCCCGGCCCCGGCTAGCGGGGAACAAGAGACCCAGTACTTC,CASSFSPPAPASGEQETQYF
NA,NA,TRBJ2-1,TRBV7-9,TGTGCCAGCAGCCAATCATTGAATGAGCAGTTCTTC,CASSQSLNEQFF
NA,once,TRBJ1-6,TRBV23-1,TGCGCCAGCGACCACGGCGGGGGGAACTATAATTCACCCCTCCACTTT,CASDHGGGNYNSPLHF
TRBD1,NA,TRBJ2-7,TRBV6-5,TGTGCCAGCAGTACTGGGGGACAGGGCTACGAGCAGTACTTC,CASSTGGQGYEQYF
TRBD2,NA,TRBJ2-5,TRBV29-1,TGCAGCGTTGGGGACGGGACTAGACGTCAGGAGACCCAGTACTTC,CSVGDGTRRQETQYF
NA,once,TRBJ1-1,TRBV5-1,TGCGCCAGCAGCTTGAAGGGGGAGAACACTGAAGCTTTCTTT,CASSLKGENTEAFF
NA,NA,TRBJ1-6,TRBV4-1,TGCGCCAGCAGCCAAGGACGGGGAAATAATTCACCCCTCCACTTT,CASSQGRGNNSPLHF
TRBD1,NA,TRBJ2-1,TRBV3-1/TRBV3-2,TGTGCCAGCAGCCCCGATACAGGGGCTCCTTACAATGAGCAGTTCTTC,CASSPDTGAPYNEQFF
NA,once,TRBJ1-3,TRBV10-3,TGTGCCATCAGTGTCACTCAATCTGGAAACACCATATATTTT,CAISVTQSGNTIYF
NA,NA,TRBJ1-2,TRBV29-1,TGCAGCGCGGGGGCGGGGTTCGACTATGGCTACACCTTC,CSAGAGFDYGYTF
TRBD1,NA,TRBJ2-1,TRBV3-1/TRBV3-2,TGTGCCAGCAGCCAGACCCCGGGACAGCCAACCCTGAGCTCCTACAATGAGCAGTTCTTC,CASSQTPGQPTLSSYNEQFF
TRBD1,NA,TRBJ1-6,TRBV3-1/TRBV3-2,TGTGCCAGCAGCTTTACGTCAGGGGGCAATAATTCACCCCTCCACTTT,CASSFTSGGNNSPLHF
NA,NA,TRBJ1-5,TRBV19,TGTGCCAGTAGTATACGGTCCCCCGGTTTCGGCAATCAGCCCCAGCATTTT,CASSIRSPGFGNQPQHF
NA,few,TRBJ1-3,TRBV7-2,TGTGCCAGCAGCTCCGGGTCGAGGGCTGGAAACACCATATATTTT,CASSSGSRAGNTIYF
TRBD1,NA,TRBJ1-1,TRBV18,TGTGCCAGCTCCGCGGGACAGTCGAACACTGAAGCTTTCTTT,CASSAGQSNTEAFF
TRBD2,NA,TRBJ2-1,TRBV9,TGTGCCAGCAGCAAATACGGGACTAGCGGGGGCGATGAGCAGTTCTTC,CASSKYGTSGGDEQFF
NA,NA,TRBJ2-7,TRBV9,TGTGCCAGCAGCCCCCGACAGGCGTCCTCCTACGAGCAGTACTTC,CASSPRQASSYEQYF
NA,NA,TRBJ2-2,TRBV6-1,TGTGCCAGCAGTGAATCAGGAAGAATCGGGGAGCTGTTTTTT,CASSESGRIGELFF
TRBD2,NA,TRBJ2-5,TRBV3-1/TRBV3-2,TGTGCCAGCAGCCAAGATACTGGACTAGCGGGGGGGTACTTC,CASSQDTGLAGGYF
NA,NA,TRBJ1-1,TRBV20-1,TGCAGTGCTAGTACAGGGTTCCCTGAAGCTTTCTTT,CSASTGFPEAFF
TRBD2,NA,TRBJ2-2,TRBV5-4,TGTGCCAGCAGCTTGACGGGGGGTCCCGGGGAGCTGTTTTTT,CASSLTGGPGELFF
TRBD1,NA,TRBJ1-4,TRBV4-2,TGTGCCAGCAGCCATTCCGGACAGGCAGATGAAAAACTGTTTTTT,CASSHSGQADEKLFF
TRBD1,NA,TRBJ2-1,TRBV2,TGTGCCACACTACAGGGGTTGGAATACAATGAGCAGTTCTTC,CATLQGLEYNEQFF
NA,NA,TRBJ1-1,TRBV7-9,TGTGCCAGCAGCTTAGCGCGAGGGATCAACACTGAAGCTTTCTTT,CASSLARGINTEAFF
TRBD1,NA,TRBJ1-2,TRBV29-1,TGCAGCGTTGAGAGACAGGGTGCCGGCTACACCTTC,CSVERQGAGYTF
TRBD1,NA,TRBJ1-3,TRBV6-5,TGTGCCAGCAGTCAGGACAGGGGCGGCGGAAACACCATATATTTT,CASSQDRGGGNTIYF
TRBD1,NA,TRBJ1-5,TRBV2,TGTGCCAGCAGTGGGGACAGGGTTCAGCCCCAGCATTTT,CASSGDRVQPQHF
TRBD1,few,TRBJ1-4,TRBV7-2,TGTGCCAGCAGCTTTGGGCAGGGGGCGGCGGAAAAACTGTTTTTT,CASSFGQGAAEKLFF
TRBD1,NA,TRBJ2-5,TRBV14,TGTGCCAGCAGCCAACCTACCGGGACAGCGCGGGAGACCCAGTACTTC,CASSQPTGTARETQYF
TRBD1,NA,TRBJ1-3,TRBV19,TGTGCCAGTAGTATCGGGACAGGGAGGAACACCATATATTTT,CASSIGTGRNTIYF
NA,many,TRBJ2-3,TRBV9,TGTGCCAGCAGCGTACCGGTATCGCTTGATTCTAGCACAGATACGCAGTATTTT,CASSVPVSLDSSTDTQYF
NA,NA,TRBJ1-3,TRBV4-1,TGCGCCAGCAGCCAAGATAGTGGAAACACCATATATTTT,CASSQDSGNTIYF
NA,NA,TRBJ1-5,TRBV27,TGTGCCAGCAGTTACACAGGGCTAGGGCAGCCCCAGCATTTT,CASSYTGLGQPQHF
NA,NA,TRBJ1-2,TRBV27,TGTGCCAGCAGGCAGGGGAACTATGGCTACACCTTC,CASRQGNYGYTF
TRBD2,NA,TRBJ2-5,TRBV30,TGTGCCTGGAGTGTACGTACTAGCGGGGGGGCCCAGGAGACCCAGTACTTC,CAWSVRTSGGAQETQYF
NA,NA,TRBJ1-1,TRBV6-5,TGTGCCAGCAGTTATGGCAGGGCCGAGCCTGAAGCTTTCTTT,CASSYGRAEPEAFF
NA,NA,TRBJ2-7,TRBV11-2,TGTGCCAGCAGCTTAGAGGCGGGCTGGACCTACGAGCAGTACTTC,CASSLEAGWTYEQYF
TRBD1,NA,TRBJ2-2,TRBV7-9,TGTGCCAGCAGCCCTACTCAGACAGGGGGGGAGCTGTTTTTT,CASSPTQTGGELFF
NA,NA,TRBJ2-1,TRBV19,NA,CASSTSGWRDSYNEQFF
NA,NA,TRBJ1-2,TRBV5-4,TGTGCCAGCAGCTTAAACAGGGCACCTGGCTATGGCTACACCTTC,CASSLNRAPGYGYTF